Listed below are T cell receptor beta chains from one sample, sequenced in a study of CD8 T cells in Susac syndrome. TCRdb recomputed calls from the immunoSEQ multiplex PCR reads with MiXCR, one row per CDR3 protein. The repertoire holds about 80,000 distinct CDR3 sequences, 90% to 95% seen once, with 0.5% in the top ten. Sequences were obtained from CD8+ T cells from PBMCs. Receptor source: a human donor with multiple sclerosis. The CDR3 runs from the conserved cysteine through the conserved F or W. A D gene is named only where the DNA matches it firmly. A clone size is listed for some rows: how often the clone was seen (once, few, many), or a class if it is expanded.

once	TRBV2	TRBJ1-2	NA	CASSTGHLFNYGYTF	TGTGCCAGCAGTACGGGACATCTATTTAACTATGGCTACACCTTC
NA	TRBV4-1	TRBJ2-4	TRBD2	CASSQEVGRGNIQYF	TGCGCCAGCAGCCAAGAGGTGGGGAGGGGAAACATTCAGTACTTC
NA	TRBV23-1	TRBJ2-1	TRBD2	CASSRGGLGLADNEQFF	TGCGCCAGCAGTCGCGGGGGGCTGGGACTAGCGGACAATGAGCAGTTCTTC
NA	TRBV19	TRBJ2-6	TRBD1	CASSPIRQGSGANVLTF	TGTGCCAGTAGTCCCATCCGACAGGGCTCTGGGGCCAACGTCCTGACTTTC
once	TRBV15	TRBJ1-3	NA	CATSSPSRSGVSGNTIYF	TGTGCCACCAGCAGCCCGTCGAGATCAGGGGTCTCTGGAAACACCATATATTTT
NA	TRBV20-1	TRBJ2-1	NA	CSANPPWFAGEQFF	TGCAGTGCTAACCCTCCGTGGTTTGCGGGAGAGCAGTTCTTC
NA	TRBV3-1	TRBJ1-1	NA	CASSPIRDTMNTEAFF	TGTGCCAGCAGCCCCATAAGGGACACAATGAACACTGAAGCTTTCTTT
NA	TRBV4-1	TRBJ1-1	NA	CASSQVILTGSTEAFF	TGCGCCAGCAGCCAAGTTATCCTCACAGGGTCCACTGAAGCTTTCTTT
NA	TRBV27	TRBJ2-3	NA	CASSLRFPGKADTQYF	TGTGCCAGCAGTTTAAGGTTCCCAGGGAAGGCAGATACGCAGTATTTT
NA	TRBV7-9	TRBJ2-1	TRBD2	CASSLVPSGGAYNEQFF	TGTGCCAGCAGCTTAGTGCCTAGCGGGGGGGCTTACAATGAGCAGTTCTTC
NA	TRBV4-3	TRBJ1-1	NA	CASSQEGATGAFF	TGCGCCAGCAGCCAAGAAGGGGCAACAGGAGCTTTCTTT
NA	TRBV7-6	TRBJ1-1	NA	CASTDTNQAEAFF	TGTGCCAGCACCGATACCAACCAGGCTGAAGCTTTCTTT
NA	TRBV27	TRBJ2-2	NA	CASSYAGHTGELFF	TGTGCCAGCAGTTATGCAGGGCACACCGGGGAGCTGTTTTTT
NA	TRBV12-3/TRBV12-4	TRBJ1-5	NA	CASSLRNGNQPQHF	TGTGCCAGCAGTTTGAGGAACGGGAATCAGCCCCAGCATTTT
NA	TRBV5-6	TRBJ1-2	NA	CASSYPDTGYGYTF	TGTGCCAGCAGCTACCCGGACACAGGATATGGCTACACCTTC
NA	TRBV14	TRBJ2-1	NA	CASSQDFVKQFF	TGTGCCAGCAGCCAAGATTTCGTTAAGCAGTTCTTC
NA	TRBV27	TRBJ2-1	NA	CASSLSLGPPYNEQFF	TGTGCCAGCAGTTTATCTCTGGGTCCCCCCTACAATGAGCAGTTCTTC
NA	TRBV11-2	TRBJ2-1	NA	CASSNNEQFF	TGTGCCAGCAGCAACAATGAGCAGTTCTTC
NA	TRBV27	TRBJ2-7	TRBD2	CASSLSGGHLEQYF	TGTGCCAGCAGTCTTAGCGGGGGCCACCTCGAGCAGTACTTC
NA	TRBV30	TRBJ2-2	NA	CACMNTGELFF	TGTGCCTGTATGAACACCGGGGAGCTGTTTTTT
NA	TRBV15	TRBJ1-4	NA	CATSQRQDEKLFF	TGTGCCACCAGCCAGCGACAGGATGAAAAACTGTTTTTT
NA	TRBV6-5	TRBJ1-2	NA	CASSYSSAGTRLGYTF	TGTGCCAGCAGTTACTCGAGTGCCGGGACGAGGCTCGGCTACACCTTC
NA	TRBV12-3/TRBV12-4	TRBJ1-2	NA	CASSSVSGAVYGYTF	TGTGCCAGCAGTTCCGTATCCGGGGCAGTCTATGGCTACACCTTC
NA	TRBV20-1	TRBJ2-7	TRBD2	CSAPRLAGGFSYEQYF	TGCAGTGCTCCTCGACTAGCGGGGGGATTCTCCTACGAGCAGTACTTC
NA	TRBV12-3/TRBV12-4	TRBJ1-2	TRBD1	CASTTQGYYGYTF	TGTGCCAGCACTACACAGGGGTACTATGGCTACACCTTC
once	TRBV27	TRBJ2-2	NA	CASRSGMVTGELFF	TGTGCCAGCAGATCGGGAATGGTCACCGGGGAGCTGTTTTTT
NA	TRBV4-1	TRBJ2-5	TRBD1	CASSQDQGENPETQYF	TGCGCCAGCAGCCAAGATCAGGGGGAAAATCCAGAGACCCAGTACTTC
NA	TRBV5-1	TRBJ2-5	TRBD2	CASSLGLAGTQETQYF	TGCGCCAGCAGCTTGGGACTAGCGGGGACCCAAGAGACCCAGTACTTC
NA	TRBV5-6	TRBJ1-2	TRBD1	CASNDRGFYGYTF	TGTGCCAGCAATGACAGGGGGTTCTATGGCTACACCTTC
NA	TRBV12-3/TRBV12-4	TRBJ1-1	NA	CASSPGGTEVFF	TGTGCCAGCAGTCCCGGGGGCACTGAAGTTTTCTTT
NA	TRBV12-3/TRBV12-4	TRBJ2-2	NA	CASSLKNGELFF	TGTGCCAGCAGCCTTAAAAACGGGGAGCTGTTTTTT
NA	TRBV2	TRBJ2-7	NA	CASSDYGTYEQYF	TGTGCCAGCAGTGACTACGGAACCTACGAGCAGTACTTC
NA	TRBV30	TRBJ2-6	NA	CAWAPDPGANVLTF	TGTGCCTGGGCACCCGACCCTGGGGCCAACGTCCTGACTTTC
NA	TRBV5-4	TRBJ2-7	NA	CASSLGLAEDEQYF	TGTGCCAGCAGCTTGGGGCTAGCAGAGGACGAGCAGTACTTC
NA	TRBV5-1	TRBJ1-1	NA	CASSAYKQGGRSEAFF	TGCGCCAGCAGCGCGTACAAACAGGGAGGAAGGTCTGAAGCTTTCTTT
NA	TRBV12-3/TRBV12-4	TRBJ1-2	NA	CASSGVETEPINYGYTF	TGTGCCAGCAGTGGGGTCGAGACGGAACCTATTAACTATGGCTACACCTTC
few	TRBV24-1	TRBJ2-7	TRBD1	CATSDGQGEQYF	TGTGCCACCAGTGACGGACAGGGCGAGCAGTACTTC
NA	TRBV30	TRBJ2-7	NA	CAWSVNGISYEQYF	TGTGCCTGGAGTGTAAACGGGATTTCCTACGAGCAGTACTTC
NA	TRBV19	TRBJ1-1	NA	CASSNPSENTEAFF	TGTGCCAGTAGTAACCCTTCAGAGAACACTGAAGCTTTCTTT